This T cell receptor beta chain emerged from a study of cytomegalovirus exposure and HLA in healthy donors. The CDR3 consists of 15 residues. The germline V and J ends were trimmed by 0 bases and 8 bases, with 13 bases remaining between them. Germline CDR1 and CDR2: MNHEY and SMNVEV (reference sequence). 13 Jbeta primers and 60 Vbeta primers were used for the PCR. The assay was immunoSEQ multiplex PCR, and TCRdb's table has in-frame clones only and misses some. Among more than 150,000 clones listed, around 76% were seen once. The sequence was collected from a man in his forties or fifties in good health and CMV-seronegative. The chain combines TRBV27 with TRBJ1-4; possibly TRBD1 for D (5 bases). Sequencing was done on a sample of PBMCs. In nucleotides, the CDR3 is TGTGCCAGCAGTTTATCCAGGGTTGTTCGGGAAAAACTGTTTTTT. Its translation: CASSLSRVVREKLFF.